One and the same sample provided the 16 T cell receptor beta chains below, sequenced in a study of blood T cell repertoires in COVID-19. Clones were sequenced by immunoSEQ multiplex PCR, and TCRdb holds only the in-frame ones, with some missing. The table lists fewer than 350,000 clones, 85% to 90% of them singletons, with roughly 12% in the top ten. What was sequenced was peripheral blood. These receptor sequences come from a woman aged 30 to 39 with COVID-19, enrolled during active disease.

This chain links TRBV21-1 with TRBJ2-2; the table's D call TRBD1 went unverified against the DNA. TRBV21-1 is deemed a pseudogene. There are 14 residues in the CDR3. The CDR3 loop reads CASKLRGLGGELFF. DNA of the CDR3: TGTGCCAGCAAGCTCAGGGGGCTCGGCGGGGAGCTGTTTTTT.

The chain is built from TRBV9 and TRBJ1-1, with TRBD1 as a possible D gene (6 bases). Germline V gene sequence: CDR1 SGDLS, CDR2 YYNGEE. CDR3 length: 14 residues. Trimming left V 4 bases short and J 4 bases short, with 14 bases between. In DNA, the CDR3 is TGTGCCAGCAGCCCCCGACAGGCGGGCACTGAAGCTTTCTTT. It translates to CASSPRQAGTEAFF. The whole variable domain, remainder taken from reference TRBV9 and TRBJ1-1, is DSGVTQTPKHLITATGQRVTLRCSPRSGDLSVYWYQQSLDQGLQFLIQYYNGEERAKGNILERFSAQQFPDLHSELNLSSLELGDSALYFCASSPRQAGTEAFFGQGTRLTVV.

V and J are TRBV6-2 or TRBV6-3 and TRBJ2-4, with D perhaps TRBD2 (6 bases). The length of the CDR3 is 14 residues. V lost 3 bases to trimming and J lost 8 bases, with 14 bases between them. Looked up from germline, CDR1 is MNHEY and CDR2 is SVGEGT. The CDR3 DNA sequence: TGTGCCAGCAGTTATGGGGGAGGCAGGGACATTCAGTACTTC. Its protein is CASSYGGGRDIQYF.

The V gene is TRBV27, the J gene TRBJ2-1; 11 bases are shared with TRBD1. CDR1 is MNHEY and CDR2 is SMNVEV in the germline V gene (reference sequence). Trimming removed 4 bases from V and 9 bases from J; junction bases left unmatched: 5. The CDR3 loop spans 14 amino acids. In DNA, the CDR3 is TGTGCCAGCAGTTGGGACAGGGGGTTCGGTGAGCAGTTCTTC. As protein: CASSWDRGFGEQFF.

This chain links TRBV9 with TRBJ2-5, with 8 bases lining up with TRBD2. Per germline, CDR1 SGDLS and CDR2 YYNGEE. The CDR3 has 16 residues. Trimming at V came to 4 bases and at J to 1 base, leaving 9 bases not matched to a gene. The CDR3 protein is CASSKFRTSPQETQYF. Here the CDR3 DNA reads TGTGCCAGCAGCAAATTCAGGACTAGCCCCCAAGAGACCCAGTACTTC.

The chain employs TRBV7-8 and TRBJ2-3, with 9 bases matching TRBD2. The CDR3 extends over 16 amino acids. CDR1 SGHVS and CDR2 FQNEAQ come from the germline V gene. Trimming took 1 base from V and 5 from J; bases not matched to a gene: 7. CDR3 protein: CASSLVGGGAGDTQYF. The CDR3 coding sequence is TGTGCCAGCAGCTTAGTGGGCGGGGGGGCAGGAGATACGCAGTATTTT.

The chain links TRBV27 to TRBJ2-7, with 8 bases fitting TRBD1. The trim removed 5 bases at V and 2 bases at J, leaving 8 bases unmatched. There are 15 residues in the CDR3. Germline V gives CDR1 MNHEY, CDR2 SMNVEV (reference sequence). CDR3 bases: TGTGCCAGCAGTCCTCCAGGGGGCACAACCTACGAGCAGTACTTC. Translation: CASSPPGGTTYEQYF.

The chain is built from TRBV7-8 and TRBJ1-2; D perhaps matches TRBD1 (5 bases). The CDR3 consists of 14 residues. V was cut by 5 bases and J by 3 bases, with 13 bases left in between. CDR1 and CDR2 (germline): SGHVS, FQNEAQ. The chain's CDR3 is CASSPGQAHYGYTF. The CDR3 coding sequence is TGTGCCAGCAGCCCAGGGCAGGCCCACTATGGCTACACCTTC.

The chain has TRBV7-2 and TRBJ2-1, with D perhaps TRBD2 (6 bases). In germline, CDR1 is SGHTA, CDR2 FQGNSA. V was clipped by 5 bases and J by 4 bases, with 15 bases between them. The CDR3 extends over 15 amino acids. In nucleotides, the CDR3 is TGTGCCAGCAGCGCGGGTAGCGGAGCTTACAATGAGCAGTTCTTC. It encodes CASSAGSGAYNEQFF.

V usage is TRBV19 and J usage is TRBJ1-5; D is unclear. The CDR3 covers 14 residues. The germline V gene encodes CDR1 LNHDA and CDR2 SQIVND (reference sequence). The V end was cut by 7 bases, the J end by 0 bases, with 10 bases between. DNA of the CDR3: TGTGCCAGTAATCGGGGATTTAGCAATCAGCCCCAGCATTTT. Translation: CASNRGFSNQPQHF.

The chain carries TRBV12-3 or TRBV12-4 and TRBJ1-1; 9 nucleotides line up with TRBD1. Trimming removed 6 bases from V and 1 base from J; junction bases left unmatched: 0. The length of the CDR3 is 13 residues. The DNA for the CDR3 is TGTGCCAGCAGGGACAGGGGGAACACTGAAGCTTTCTTT. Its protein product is CASRDRGNTEAFF.

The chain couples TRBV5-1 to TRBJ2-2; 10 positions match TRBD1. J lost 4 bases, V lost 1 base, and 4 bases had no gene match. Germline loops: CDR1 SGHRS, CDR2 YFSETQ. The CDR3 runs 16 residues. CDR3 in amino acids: CASSLKTGGPTGELFF. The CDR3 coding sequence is TGCGCCAGCAGCTTGAAGACAGGGGGCCCCACCGGGGAGCTGTTTTTT.

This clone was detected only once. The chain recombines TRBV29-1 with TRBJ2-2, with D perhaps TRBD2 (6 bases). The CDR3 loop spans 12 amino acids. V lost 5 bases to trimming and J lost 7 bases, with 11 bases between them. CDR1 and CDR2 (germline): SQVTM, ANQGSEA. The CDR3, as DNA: TGCAGCGTTCATGGGGGGATCGGGGAGCTGTTTTTT. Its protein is CSVHGGIGELFF.

CDR3 amino acids: CASSLGSTGNYEQYF. In nucleotides, the CDR3 is TGTGCCAGCAGCTTGGGATCCACAGGGAACTACGAGCAGTACTTC. The chain has TRBV5-4 and TRBJ2-7, with a weak D call TRBD1 (6 bases). V was cut by 0 bases and J by 3 bases, with 13 bases left in between. Germline CDR1 and CDR2: SGHNT and YYREEE (reference sequence). The CDR3 sequence is 15 residues long.

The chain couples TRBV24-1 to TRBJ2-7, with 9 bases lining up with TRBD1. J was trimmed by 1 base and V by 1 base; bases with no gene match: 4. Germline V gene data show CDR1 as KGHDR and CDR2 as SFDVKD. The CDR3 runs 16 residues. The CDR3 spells CATSDFTGGRSYEQYF. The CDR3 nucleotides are TGTGCCACCAGTGATTTCACAGGGGGCCGTTCCTACGAGCAGTACTTC.

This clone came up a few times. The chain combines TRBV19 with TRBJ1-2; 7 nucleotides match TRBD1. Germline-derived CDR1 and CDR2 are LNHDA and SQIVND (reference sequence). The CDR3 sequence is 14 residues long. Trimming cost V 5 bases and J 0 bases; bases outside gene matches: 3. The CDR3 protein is CASSAQGSNYGYTF. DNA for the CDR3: TGTGCCAGTAGTGCACAGGGGTCTAACTATGGCTACACCTTC.